Below, 10 T cell receptor beta chains from the same sample are listed, as sequenced in a study of blood T cells in healthy people across ages. A second 7 to 11 cycle PCR used barcoded and J-beta primers. From the 5' RACE reads, TCRdb called clonotypes with MiXCR, one entry per CDR3 protein. The table includes 800,000 to 950,000 distinct CDR3 sequences, 48% detected once. The sample comprised blood. The receptors shown here come from a man aged 30-40 years in good health.

This clonotype was recorded a few times. This chain links TRBV11-2 with TRBJ1-1; no clear D. Germline V lookup: CDR1 SGHAT, CDR2 FQNNGV. CDR3 size: 11 residues. The V gene lost 3 bases and the J gene lost 6 bases, with 5 bases spanning the gap. The CDR3 spells CASSLMAEAFF. The CDR3 region has the DNA TGTGCCAGCAGCTTGATGGCTGAAGCTTTCTTT.

This clonotype was seen only a few times. J is TRBJ2-1 and V is TRBV28; tentative D call: TRBD1 (5 bases). Germline loops: CDR1 MDHEN, CDR2 SYDVKM. The CDR3 is 16 amino acids. V lost 2 bases and J lost 2, with 13 bases in between. CDR3 protein: CASSLPSGLPYNEQFF. The CDR3 DNA reads TGTGCCAGCAGTTTACCGTCAGGGTTGCCCTACAATGAGCAGTTCTTC.

This clonotype was seen a handful of times. The chain is built from TRBV5-6 and TRBJ2-5; D is ambiguous. The J call may be wrong; the DNA end is better matched by TRBJ2-7. Germline CDR1 SGHDT, CDR2 YYEEEE. This CDR3 is built from 13 residues. As DNA, the CDR3 is TGTGCCAGCAGCTTGATGTCCGGATACGAGCAGTACTTC. This translates into CASSLMSGYEQYF.

The genes are TRBV20-1 and TRBJ2-7; no firm D call. Germline CDR1 is DFQATT and CDR2 is SNEGSKA (reference sequence). The CDR3 extends over 15 amino acids. V was shortened by 0 bases and J by 0 bases, with 12 bases between the two germline ends. The CDR3 coding sequence is TGCAGTGCTAGAGATCCTATTTGGAGCTCCTACGAGCAGTACTTC. This gives the protein CSARDPIWSSYEQYF.

Comments on this clonotype: A read error may produce the germline difference seen at one junction end. CDR3 nucleotide sequence: TGTGCCAACAGCTTGGAACAGGGTGGCTATGGCTACACCTTC. It codes for CANSLEQGGYGYTF. This rearrangement joins TRBV5-5 to TRBJ1-2; possibly TRBD1 for D (6 bases). From germline, CDR1 is SGHKS and CDR2 YYEKEE (reference sequence). The length of the CDR3 is 14 residues.

The chain has TRBV27 and TRBJ1-5; D perhaps matches TRBD1 (5 bases). With 5 bases removed from V and 1 base from J, the gap between germline ends came to 15 bases. The CDR3 consists of 16 residues. Germline V CDR1 and CDR2: MNHEY, SMNVEV (reference sequence). In DNA form, the CDR3 reads TGTGCCAGCAGTCCTTTACAGGAACGGAGCAATCAGCCCCAGCATTTT. This sequence encodes CASSPLQERSNQPQHF.

The chain uses TRBV30 and TRBJ2-7; TRBD1 matches 10 bases. The J call may be incorrect, as the DNA end agrees better with TRBJ2-5. Germline V CDR1 and CDR2: GTSNPN, SVGIG (reference sequence). The CDR3 covers 15 residues. CDR3: CAWSVLGQGTETQYF. The CDR3 DNA sequence: TGTGCCTGGAGTGTACTGGGACAGGGGACGGAGACCCAGTACTTC.

This clonotype was detected only a few times. The rearrangement joins TRBV19 to TRBJ2-1; D is uncertain. The CDR3 runs 15 residues. Per the germline V gene, CDR1 is LNHDA and CDR2 is SQIVND (reference sequence). V lost 5 bases, J lost 4 bases, and 15 bases lay in between. This chain's CDR3 is CASSGKQRTYNEQFF. Here the CDR3 DNA reads TGTGCCAGTAGTGGTAAACAGCGTACATACAATGAGCAGTTCTTC.

The chain has TRBV27 and TRBJ2-7, with TRBD1 identical over 9 bases. The CDR3 covers 18 residues. J lost 0 bases, V lost 0 bases, and 9 bases had no gene match. Germline V gene lookup returns CDR1 MNHEY and CDR2 SMNVEV (reference sequence). CDR3 in amino acids: CASSLSGQGRLSSYEQYF. The CDR3 DNA is TGTGCCAGCAGTTTATCCGGACAGGGGCGATTAAGCTCCTACGAGCAGTACTTC.

CDR3 loop: CASSQVDVISYNEQFF. CDR3 sequence (DNA): TGCGCCAGCAGCCAGGTGGACGTAATCTCCTACAATGAGCAGTTCTTC. The chain carries TRBV4-1 and TRBJ2-1; D is ambiguous. This CDR3 has 16 amino acids. The V end was cut by 3 bases, the J end by 0 bases, with 12 bases between. Germline loops: CDR1 MGHRA, CDR2 YSYEKL.